Listed below are T cell receptor beta chains from one sample, sequenced in a study of T cells expressing NK-cell markers. From its re-call of the 5' RACE reads, TCRdb lists each CDR3 protein once, without DNA. The sample holds about 430,000 distinct CDR3 sequences. Sequencing was done on a sample of blood T cells: a sorted CD56 or NKG2C T cell subset, CD4+ or CD8+ T cells, or bulk PBMC T cells (not recorded which). These receptors were taken from a woman in her fifties or sixties in good health. CDR3s include the opening cysteine and the closing phenylalanine or tryptophan. Fields, in order: J gene, V gene, CDR3 protein.

>TRBJ2-5|TRBV20-1
CSASELAGDGWTQYF
>TRBJ2-6|TRBV30
CAWSRDRGRGFGANVLTF
>TRBJ2-3|TRBV19
CASSISSGPGITDTQYF
>TRBJ2-1|TRBV21-1
CASSRNRDLKANEQFF
>TRBJ2-1|TRBV28
CASRWDHNPYNEQFF
>TRBJ1-2|TRBV12-3/TRBV12-4
CASSLGGQIYGYTF
>TRBJ2-1|TRBV20-1
CSASLLASGVYNEQFF
>TRBJ2-5|TRBV5-1
CASSLVARGDQETQYF
>TRBJ2-2|TRBV12-3/TRBV12-4
CASSLKTSENTGELFF
>TRBJ2-2|TRBV7-6
CASSLVTTNTGELFF
>TRBJ2-3|TRBV5-1
CASSSPTGSDTQYF
>TRBJ1-6|TRBV5-1
CASSLTKMGSPLHF
>TRBJ2-3|TRBV9
CASSVGAVTDTQYF
>TRBJ1-1|TRBV20-1
CSAAARDEAFF
>TRBJ2-1|TRBV27
CASSLKGLALNEQFF
>TRBJ2-1|TRBV5-1
CASSLVGLAVTNEQFF
>TRBJ2-3|TRBV5-1
CASSGGLAGVADTQYF
>TRBJ2-1|TRBV7-6
CASSGTLLASPSYNEQFF
>TRBJ2-2|TRBV24-1
CATSDGLAGGPAGELFF
>TRBJ2-1|TRBV25-1
CASSDHSSFEQFF
>TRBJ2-5|TRBV3-1
CASSQDLLRGEETQYF
>TRBJ2-1|TRBV24-1
CATSPTGYNEQFF
>TRBJ2-3|TRBV12-3/TRBV12-4
CASSRSGTGEADTQYF
>TRBJ2-3|TRBV7-3
CASRAGGSPDTQYF
>TRBJ2-5|TRBV6-1
CASTLRGETQYF
>TRBJ2-7|TRBV12-3/TRBV12-4
CASSPLAGGHEQYF
>TRBJ1-6|TRBV5-1
CASSLMLSRQGNSPLHF
>TRBJ2-3|TRBV6-2/TRBV6-3
CASDLGDTQYF
>TRBJ2-1|TRBV7-2
CASSSSGRAGGSYNEQFF
>TRBJ2-1|TRBV5-1
CASSLIPAGTGRNEQFF
>TRBJ1-4|TRBV29-1
CSAGQGAREKLFF
>TRBJ2-1|TRBV6-5
CASSSRGKSNEQFF
>TRBJ2-2|TRBV24-1
CATSDLNRGLTGGLFF
>TRBJ1-3|TRBV6-6
CASSYLGLGTSGNTIYF
>TRBJ1-5|TRBV19
CASSIALRPHQPQHF
>TRBJ2-1|TRBV7-9
CASSLGFSGGSYNEQFF
>TRBJ2-5|TRBV20-1
CSARKGPGTSAGTQYF
>TRBJ2-1|TRBV15
CATSATGQGLGEQFF